What follows are 29 T cell receptor beta chains derived from one specimen sequenced in a study of T cell responses to AZD1222 COVID-19 vaccine. TCRdb's table, derived via immunoSEQ multiplex PCR, lists solely in-frame clones and lacks some. This sample carries about 66,000 clones, over 80% of them seen once, and the ten largest clones take over 5.5%. The sequences come from peripheral blood, collected 28 days after the second dose of the MenACWY control vaccine. The receptor set was obtained from an adult who received the MenACWY meningococcal vaccine as a control.

V and J are TRBV25-1 and TRBJ1-1; D uncertain. The germline V gene has CDR1 MGHDK and CDR2 SYGVNS. The CDR3 covers 13 residues. Trimming removed 6 bases from V and 2 bases from J, with 10 bases in between. The DNA of the CDR3 is TGTGCCAGCAGCGGACGGGGTAACACTGAAGCTTTCTTT. This encodes CASSGRGNTEAFF.

The chain has TRBV29-1 and TRBJ2-3; D gene uncertain. This CDR3 contains 14 residues. V was pared by 4 bases and J by 1 base, with 12 bases between. Germline CDR1 is SQVTM and CDR2 is ANQGSEA. In nucleotides, the CDR3 is TGCAGCGTTGTCCGCGACACGGGCACAGATACGCAGTATTTT. Protein: CSVVRDTGTDTQYF.

The chain joins TRBV5-1 to TRBJ2-1; D remains unclear. The CDR3 is 11 residues long. Trimming took 5 bases from V and 7 from J, leaving 7 bases between them. Germline V gene data show CDR1 as SGHRS and CDR2 as YFSETQ. CDR3 nucleotides: TGCGCCAGCAGTAACCTGAATGAGCAGTTCTTC. Its protein product is CASSNLNEQFF.

This clone was recorded once. The J gene is TRBJ1-1, the V gene TRBV6-5, with D possibly being TRBD1 (6 bases). Germline CDR1 reads MNHEY; CDR2 reads SVGAGI. V lost 7 bases and J 1 base, leaving 10 bases between the germline ends. The CDR3 length is 13 residues. The CDR3 DNA follows: TGTGCCAGCATCTCGGACAGGAACACTGAAGCTTTCTTT. This gives the protein CASISDRNTEAFF.

V gene TRBV7-9 combines with J gene TRBJ1-1; D is undetermined. The CDR3 spans 13 residues. Germline loops: CDR1 SEHNR, CDR2 FQNEAQ (reference sequence). V dropped 7 bases and J dropped 4 bases, with 13 bases sitting between them. The CDR3 DNA reads TGTGCCAGCATCCGGTTTGATAGCACTGAAGCTTTCTTT. Its translation: CASIRFDSTEAFF.

This clone was counted between two and nine times. The chain recombines TRBV6-6 with TRBJ2-7; D is possibly TRBD1 or TRBD2 (5 bases each). Trimming cost V 2 bases and J 7 bases, with 12 bases left between them. In germline, CDR1 is MNHNY, CDR2 SVGAGI (reference sequence). The CDR3 loop spans 13 amino acids. CDR3 residues: CASSYEGIREQYF. As DNA, the CDR3 is TGTGCCAGCAGTTACGAGGGGATAAGGGAGCAGTACTTC.

The chain carries TRBV7-2 and TRBJ2-7; tentatively, D is TRBD1 (6 bases). CDR3 length: 15 amino acids. Germline V gene sequence: CDR1 SGHTA, CDR2 FQGNSA. V was pared by 5 bases and J by 6 bases, with 20 bases between. CDR3 amino acids: CASSDPSRGKGEQYF. The DNA for the CDR3 is TGTGCCAGCAGCGACCCATCTAGGGGGAAAGGCGAGCAGTACTTC.

The V gene is TRBV28, the J gene TRBJ1-2, with D possibly matching TRBD1 (6 bases). Germline assignment: CDR1 MDHEN and CDR2 SYDVKM. This CDR3 comprises 14 residues. V dropped 6 bases and J dropped 2 bases, with 13 bases sitting between them. CDR3 sequence (DNA): TGTGCCAGCAGACCCCGGACAGAGAACTATGGCTACACCTTC. This sequence encodes CASRPRTENYGYTF.

This clone was recorded only once. The chain has TRBV28 and TRBJ2-3; no clear D gene. V was trimmed by 8 bases and J by 1 base, leaving 7 bases between them. CDR3 length: 12 amino acids. Germline V gene data show CDR1 as MDHEN and CDR2 as SYDVKM. The CDR3 sequence: CASRQGTDTQYF. CDR3 sequence (DNA): TGTGCCAGCCGGCAGGGCACAGATACGCAGTATTTT.

CDR3 sequence reads: CASSPRTSGSQTQYF. The CDR3 DNA is TGTGCCAGTAGTCCCAGGACTAGCGGGAGCCAGACCCAGTACTTC. The chain has TRBV19 and TRBJ2-5; TRBD2 agrees at 13 bases. Germline loops: CDR1 LNHDA, CDR2 SQIVND (reference sequence). The CDR3 extends over 15 amino acids. V shed 5 bases, J shed 6 bases, and the junction held 6 bases outside the gene matches.

The gene calls are TRBV2 and TRBJ1-1; no reliable D call. V was clipped by 6 bases and J by 0 bases, with 8 bases between them. The germline V gene encodes CDR1 SNHLY and CDR2 FYNNEI. The CDR3 is 13 amino acids. CDR3 sequence: CASRATMNTEAFF. In nucleotides, the CDR3 is TGTGCCAGCAGGGCGACTATGAACACTGAAGCTTTCTTT.

This clone was detected only once. The CDR3 nucleotides are TGTGCCAGTAGTGTCACAGGGGTAGCTTTCTTT. Amino acid sequence: CASSVTGVAFF. The chain couples TRBV19 to TRBJ1-1, with 7 bases fitting TRBD1. With V trimmed by 5 bases and J by 10 bases, 4 bases remained unmatched. CDR1 is LNHDA, CDR2 SQIVND, per germline (reference sequence). The CDR3 consists of 11 residues.

The chain links TRBV7-5 to TRBJ1-2. TRBV7-5 is a pseudogene. The CDR3 is 17 residues long. The CDR3 nucleotides read TGTGCCAGAAGCTTTTTGAGGGAACCCTCATCCGACTATGGCTACACCTTC. This codes for CARSFLREPSSDYGYTF.

The chain carries TRBV10-3 and TRBJ1-4; 9 bases fit TRBD1. V lost 4 bases and J lost 15; bases outside the gene matches: 18. The CDR3 sequence is 16 residues long. CDR1 is ENHRY, CDR2 SYGVKD, per germline. This CDR3 reads CAISAKLTGGNSALFF. The CDR3 DNA is TGTGCCATCAGTGCAAAACTTACAGGGGGCAACTCGGCCTTGTTTTTT.

The chain is built from TRBV7-9 and TRBJ1-1, with 8 bases lining up with TRBD1. Germline V lookup: CDR1 SEHNR, CDR2 FQNEAQ (reference sequence). V shed 4 bases and J 4 bases; nucleotides not matched to a gene: 8. This CDR3 is built from 15 residues. DNA of the CDR3: TGTGCCAGCAGCTCCCAGGGGGCTCTGAGCACTGAAGCTTTCTTT. The encoded protein is CASSSQGALSTEAFF.

The chain is built from TRBV7-9 and TRBJ2-7; TRBD2 matches 7 bases. The CDR3 loop spans 16 amino acids. V shed 5 bases and J 2 bases; nucleotides not matched to a gene: 12. Looked up from germline, CDR1 is SEHNR and CDR2 is FQNEAQ (reference sequence). The DNA of the CDR3 is TGTGCCAGCAGCCCACGGGGGGTAGCGGGCGCCTACGAGCAGTACTTC. Translating gives CASSPRGVAGAYEQYF.

V gene TRBV11-2 combines with J gene TRBJ2-5; no firm D call. CDR3 length equals 15 residues. Germline CDR1 SGHAT, CDR2 FQNNGV. The V end lost 5 bases, the J end lost 5 bases, and 18 bases lay between the germline ends. The CDR3 sequence is CASSVSTTLGETQYF. CDR3 sequence (DNA): TGTGCCAGCAGCGTTAGTACGACACTTGGGGAGACCCAGTACTTC. Supplemented by reference TRBV11-2 and TRBJ2-5, the full variable domain reads EAGVAQSPRYKIIEKRQSVAFWCNPISGHATLYWYQQILGQGPKLLIQFQNNGVVDDSQLPKDRFSAERLKGVDSTLKIQPAKLEDSAVYLCASSVSTTLGETQYFGPGTRLLVL.

The J gene is TRBJ2-7, the V gene TRBV27, with 10 bases identical to TRBD1. In germline, CDR1 is MNHEY, CDR2 SMNVEV (reference sequence). CDR3 length: 14 residues. Unmatched junction bases numbered 6, after V lost 6 bases and J lost 4 bases. This CDR3 is CASSVGQGGYEQYF. The CDR3, as DNA: TGTGCCAGCAGCGTCGGACAGGGGGGGTACGAGCAGTACTTC.

This clone appeared a single time. The chain recombines TRBV25-1 with TRBJ1-5, with 7 bases lining up with TRBD1. CDR3 length: 15 residues. Per the germline V gene, CDR1 is MGHDK and CDR2 is SYGVNS. The V segment lost 4 bases and the J segment 6 bases; nucleotides outside the gene matches: 9. CDR3 coding DNA: TGTGCCAGCAGTGGCTCGACAGGGAAGGGTCAGCCCCAGCATTTT. Translation gives CASSGSTGKGQPQHF.

For the CDR3, the DNA is TGTGCCTGGAGTGTGACAGGATCAGGGGAGCAGTACTTC. This sequence encodes CAWSVTGSGEQYF. The chain joins TRBV30 to TRBJ2-7; weak D call: TRBD1 (6 bases). CDR3 length: 13 residues. From germline, CDR1 is GTSNPN and CDR2 SVGIG (reference sequence). Trimming removed 0 bases from V and 7 bases from J, with 13 bases in between.

The CDR3 loop is CASSFQGHSLVGLTGELFF. The CDR3 DNA is TGTGCCAGCAGCTTTCAGGGGCATTCTTTAGTGGGGTTGACCGGGGAGCTGTTTTTT. V and J are TRBV28 and TRBJ2-2, with D possibly matching TRBD1 (6 bases). The length of the CDR3 is 19 residues. The germline CDR1 and CDR2 sequences are MDHEN and SYDVKM. The V gene lost 6 bases and the J gene lost 5 bases, with 28 bases spanning the gap.

The rearrangement uses TRBV7-9 and TRBJ2-1; TRBD2 agrees at 15 bases. The germline gives CDR1 SEHNR, CDR2 FQNEAQ (reference sequence). The CDR3 runs 18 residues. Unmatched junction bases numbered 9, after V lost 5 bases and J lost 4 bases. In nucleotides, the CDR3 is TGTGCCAGCAGCCTCCCGACGGGACTAGCGGGGGGATACAATGAGCAGTTCTTC. Translation gives CASSLPTGLAGGYNEQFF.

The chain combines TRBV27 with TRBJ2-3; TRBD2 agrees at 12 bases. The trim removed 2 bases at V and 6 bases at J, leaving 9 bases unmatched. This CDR3 region has 17 residues. Germline CDR1 MNHEY, CDR2 SMNVEV (reference sequence). As DNA, the CDR3 is TGTGCCAGCAGTTTACTTCCTAGCGGGAGGGCCCGGGATACGCAGTATTTT. This encodes CASSLLPSGRARDTQYF.

The V and J genes are TRBV30 and TRBJ2-3, with D hard to call. Germline V gene sequence: CDR1 GTSNPN, CDR2 SVGIG (reference sequence). CDR3 size: 13 residues. V lost 0 bases and J lost 2, with 6 bases in between. The CDR3 here is CAWSVTATDTQYF. The DNA for the CDR3 is TGTGCCTGGAGTGTAACAGCCACAGATACGCAGTATTTT.

This sequence joins TRBV5-4 and TRBJ2-5; weak D call: TRBD1 (5 bases). The CDR3 covers 15 residues. The germline V and J ends were trimmed by 2 bases and 2 bases, with 13 bases remaining between them. Per germline, CDR1 SGHNT and CDR2 YYREEE (reference sequence). The CDR3 protein is CASSFNGHGQETQYF. For the CDR3, the DNA is TGTGCCAGCAGCTTTAACGGACACGGGCAAGAGACCCAGTACTTC.

This clone was counted once. The CDR3 sequence: CASSSQGNTEAFF. The CDR3 DNA reads TGTGCCAGCAGCTCACAGGGGAACACTGAAGCTTTCTTT. The J gene is TRBJ1-1, the V gene TRBV11-2; D is possibly TRBD1 (6 bases). Trimming cost V 4 bases and J 1 base, with 7 bases left between them. The V gene's germline CDR1 is SGHAT and CDR2 FQNNGV. This CDR3 has 13 residues.

This chain uses TRBV6-1 with TRBJ1-3, with 7 positions matching TRBD1. The CDR3 totals 17 residues. CDR1 and CDR2 from the germline V gene are MNHNS and SASEGT. V was clipped by 4 bases and J by 0 bases; unmatched bases: 9. In DNA, the CDR3 is TGTGCCAGCAGTGTCATCGAAGGGGGCCTCTCTGGAAACACCATATATTTT. As protein: CASSVIEGGLSGNTIYF.

The CDR3 protein is CATSVGDNEQFF. In DNA form, the CDR3 reads TGTGCCACCAGTGTGGGCGACAATGAGCAGTTCTTC. V usage is TRBV24-1 and J usage is TRBJ2-1; D call uncertain. Germline CDR1 KGHDR, CDR2 SFDVKD. The CDR3 has 12 residues. Trimming shortened V by 5 bases and J by 5 bases, and 6 bases separated the two germline ends.

This chain uses TRBV7-9 with TRBJ2-3; 7 bases agree with TRBD1. V lost 2 bases, J lost 6 bases, and 5 bases stayed unmatched. The germline gives CDR1 SEHNR, CDR2 FQNEAQ (reference sequence). The CDR3 runs to 14 residues. The CDR3 nucleotides read TGTGCCAGCAGCTTACTAGAACAGGGGGATACGCAGTATTTT. Its protein is CASSLLEQGDTQYF.